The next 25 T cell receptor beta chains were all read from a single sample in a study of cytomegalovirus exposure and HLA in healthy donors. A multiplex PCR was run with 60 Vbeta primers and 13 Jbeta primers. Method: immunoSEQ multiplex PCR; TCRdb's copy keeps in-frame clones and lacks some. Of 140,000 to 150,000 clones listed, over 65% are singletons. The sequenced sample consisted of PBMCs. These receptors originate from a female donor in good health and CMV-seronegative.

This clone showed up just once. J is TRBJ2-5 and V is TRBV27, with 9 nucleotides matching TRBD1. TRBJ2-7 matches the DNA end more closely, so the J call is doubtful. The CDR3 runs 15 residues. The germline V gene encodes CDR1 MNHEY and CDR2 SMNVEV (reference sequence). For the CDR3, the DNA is TGTGCCAGCAGTTTTCGGCCGGGACAGGGCTACGAGCAGTACTTC. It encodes CASSFRPGQGYEQYF.

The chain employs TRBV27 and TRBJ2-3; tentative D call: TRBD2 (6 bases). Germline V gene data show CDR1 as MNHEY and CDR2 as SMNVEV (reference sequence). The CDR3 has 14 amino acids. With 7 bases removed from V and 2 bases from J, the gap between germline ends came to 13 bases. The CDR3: CASMGGRITDTQYF. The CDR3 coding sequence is TGTGCCAGCATGGGGGGACGAATCACAGATACGCAGTATTTT.

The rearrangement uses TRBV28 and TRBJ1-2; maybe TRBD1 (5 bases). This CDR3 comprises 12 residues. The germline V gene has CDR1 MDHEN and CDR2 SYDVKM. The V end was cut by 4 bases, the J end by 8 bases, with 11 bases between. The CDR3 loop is CASSWGVGGYTF. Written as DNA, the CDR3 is TGTGCCAGCAGTTGGGGGGTCGGAGGCTACACCTTC.

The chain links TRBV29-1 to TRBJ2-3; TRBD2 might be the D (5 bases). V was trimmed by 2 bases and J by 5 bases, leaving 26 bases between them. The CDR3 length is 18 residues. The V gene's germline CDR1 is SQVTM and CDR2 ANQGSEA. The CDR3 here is CSVECGSRAILRRDTQYF. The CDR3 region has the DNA TGCAGCGTTGAATGTGGGAGCAGAGCAATACTAAGGAGAGATACGCAGTATTTT.

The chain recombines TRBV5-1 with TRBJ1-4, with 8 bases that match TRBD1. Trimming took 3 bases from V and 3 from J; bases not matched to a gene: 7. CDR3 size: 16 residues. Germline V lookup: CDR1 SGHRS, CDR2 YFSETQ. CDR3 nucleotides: TGCGCCAGCAGCTCCCGGGACAGGTCATCTAATGAAAAACTGTTTTTT. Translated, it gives CASSSRDRSSNEKLFF.

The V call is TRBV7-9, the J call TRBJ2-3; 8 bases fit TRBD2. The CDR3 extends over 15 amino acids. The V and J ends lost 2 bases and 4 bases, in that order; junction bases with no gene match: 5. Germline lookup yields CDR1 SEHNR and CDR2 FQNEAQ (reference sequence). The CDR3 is CASSLSGSGADTQYF. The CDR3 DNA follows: TGTGCCAGCAGCTTAAGCGGGAGTGGGGCAGATACGCAGTATTTT.

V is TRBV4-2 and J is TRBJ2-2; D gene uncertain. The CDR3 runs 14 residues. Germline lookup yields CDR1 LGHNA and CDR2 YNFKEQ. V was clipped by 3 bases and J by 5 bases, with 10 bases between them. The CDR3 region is CASSQAEETGELFF. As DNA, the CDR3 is TGTGCCAGCAGCCAGGCCGAGGAAACCGGGGAGCTGTTTTTT.

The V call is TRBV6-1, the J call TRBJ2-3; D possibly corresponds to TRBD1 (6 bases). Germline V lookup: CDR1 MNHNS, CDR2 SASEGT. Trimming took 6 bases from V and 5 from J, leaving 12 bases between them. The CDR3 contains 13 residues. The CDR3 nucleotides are TGTGCCAGCAGACAGGGTATGCAAGATACGCAGTATTTT. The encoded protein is CASRQGMQDTQYF.

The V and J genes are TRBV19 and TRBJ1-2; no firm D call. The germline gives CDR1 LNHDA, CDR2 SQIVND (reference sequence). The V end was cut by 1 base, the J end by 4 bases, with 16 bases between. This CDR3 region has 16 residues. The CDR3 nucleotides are TGTGCCAGTAGTATAGTGCGGAGAAGTTCGAGCTATGGCTACACCTTC. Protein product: CASSIVRRSSSYGYTF.

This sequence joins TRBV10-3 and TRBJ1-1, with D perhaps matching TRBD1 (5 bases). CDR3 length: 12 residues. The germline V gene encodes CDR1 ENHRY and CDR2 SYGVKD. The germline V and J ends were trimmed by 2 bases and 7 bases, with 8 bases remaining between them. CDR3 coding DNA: TGTGCCATCAGTGAGGGGGCAGGTGAAGCTTTCTTT. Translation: CAISEGAGEAFF.

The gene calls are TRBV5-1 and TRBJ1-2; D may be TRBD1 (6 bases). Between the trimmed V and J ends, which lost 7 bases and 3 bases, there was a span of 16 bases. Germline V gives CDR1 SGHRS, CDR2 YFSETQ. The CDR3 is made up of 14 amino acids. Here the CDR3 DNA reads TGCGCCAGCCGGGACAACCCCGGCGACTATGGCTACACCTTC. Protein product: CASRDNPGDYGYTF.

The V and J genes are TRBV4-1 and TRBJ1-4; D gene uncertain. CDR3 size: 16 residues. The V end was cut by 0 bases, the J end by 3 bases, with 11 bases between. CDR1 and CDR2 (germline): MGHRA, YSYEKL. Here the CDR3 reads CASSQDPYEANEKLFF. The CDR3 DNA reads TGCGCCAGCAGCCAAGATCCCTATGAGGCTAATGAAAAACTGTTTTTT.

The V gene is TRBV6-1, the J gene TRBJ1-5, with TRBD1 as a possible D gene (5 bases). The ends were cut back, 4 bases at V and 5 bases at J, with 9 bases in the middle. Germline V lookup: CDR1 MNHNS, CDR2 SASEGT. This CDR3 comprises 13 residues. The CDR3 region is CASSAGGDQPQHF. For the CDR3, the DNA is TGTGCCAGCAGTGCGGGGGGAGATCAGCCCCAGCATTTT.

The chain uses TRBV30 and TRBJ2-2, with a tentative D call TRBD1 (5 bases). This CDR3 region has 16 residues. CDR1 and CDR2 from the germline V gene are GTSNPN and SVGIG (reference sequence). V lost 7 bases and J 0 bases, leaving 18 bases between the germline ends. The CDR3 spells CASRGSTYANTGELFF. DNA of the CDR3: TGTGCCTCAAGGGGCTCAACATACGCGAACACCGGGGAGCTGTTTTTT.

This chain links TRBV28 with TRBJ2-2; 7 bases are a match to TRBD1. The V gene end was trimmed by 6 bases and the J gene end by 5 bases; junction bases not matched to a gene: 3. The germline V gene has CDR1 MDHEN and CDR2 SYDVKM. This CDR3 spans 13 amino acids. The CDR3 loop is CASRSTGTGELFF. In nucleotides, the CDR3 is TGTGCCAGCAGGTCGACAGGGACCGGGGAGCTGTTTTTT.

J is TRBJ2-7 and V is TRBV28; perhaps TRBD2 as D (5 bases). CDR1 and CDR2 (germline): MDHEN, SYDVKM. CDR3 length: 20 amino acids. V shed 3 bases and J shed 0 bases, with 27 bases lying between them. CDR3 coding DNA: TGTGCCAGCAGTTTCGGACCGTTCTCTAGCCCTAATAGGAGCTCCTACGAGCAGTACTTC. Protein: CASSFGPFSSPNRSSYEQYF.

The CDR3 DNA reads TGTGCCATCAGTGATTTAAGAGCGGGGGGGTCCTACGAGCAGTACTTC. It specifies CAISDLRAGGSYEQYF. The chain carries TRBV10-3 and TRBJ2-7; TRBD2 agrees at 10 bases. The length of the CDR3 is 16 residues. CDR1 is ENHRY, CDR2 SYGVKD, per germline. With 3 bases clipped from V and 1 base from J, the junction kept 6 bases outside the gene matches.

The CDR3 nucleotides read TGTGCAAGTCGCGGGCCGACCGGGACTAGCGGGATTCACATCGAGACCCAGTACTTC. Translated, it gives CASRGPTGTSGIHIETQYF. The chain employs TRBV12-2 and TRBJ2-5; TRBD2, the table's D call, lacks a check against the DNA. TRBV12-2 is a known pseudogene. CDR3 length equals 19 residues.

The CDR3 DNA follows: TGTGCCAGCAGCTTATTACCGGGACAGGGTACCTACGAGCAGTACTTC. This gives the protein CASSLLPGQGTYEQYF. V and J are TRBV7-6 and TRBJ2-7, with TRBD1 matching over 9 bases. The CDR3 covers 16 residues. Germline V gives CDR1 SGHVS, CDR2 FNYEAQ. V was pared by 2 bases and J by 2 bases, with 7 bases of the junction left unmatched.

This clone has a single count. The DNA for the CDR3 is TGCAGCGTTGCGTATCTCCGGGACAGGTTCGCCGAGTACTTC. Protein sequence: CSVAYLRDRFAEYF. The chain carries TRBV29-1 and TRBJ2-5, with TRBD1 matching over 8 bases. V shed 4 bases, J shed 12 bases, and the junction held 16 bases outside the gene matches. CDR1 and CDR2 from the germline V gene are SQVTM and ANQGSEA. The CDR3 extends over 14 amino acids.

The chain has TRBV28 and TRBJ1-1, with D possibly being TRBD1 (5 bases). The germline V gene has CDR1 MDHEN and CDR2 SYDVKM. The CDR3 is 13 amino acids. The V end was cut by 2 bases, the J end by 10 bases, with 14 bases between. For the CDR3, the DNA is TGTGCCAGCAGTTTAGGAGGGGTCGGGGGAGCTTTCTTT. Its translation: CASSLGGVGGAFF.

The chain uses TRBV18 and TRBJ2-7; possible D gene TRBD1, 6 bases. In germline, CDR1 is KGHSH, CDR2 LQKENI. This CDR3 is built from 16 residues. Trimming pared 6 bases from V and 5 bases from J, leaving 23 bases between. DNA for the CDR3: TGTGCCAGCTCCGCGACAGGAGCCAGGGGAGTCGACGAGCAGTACTTC. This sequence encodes CASSATGARGVDEQYF. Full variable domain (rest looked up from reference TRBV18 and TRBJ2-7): NAGVMQNPRHLVRRRGQEARLRCSPMKGHSHVYWYRQLPEEGLKFMVYLQKENIIDESGMPKERFSAEFPKEGPSILRIQQVVRGDSAAYFCASSATGARGVDEQYFGPGTRLTVT.

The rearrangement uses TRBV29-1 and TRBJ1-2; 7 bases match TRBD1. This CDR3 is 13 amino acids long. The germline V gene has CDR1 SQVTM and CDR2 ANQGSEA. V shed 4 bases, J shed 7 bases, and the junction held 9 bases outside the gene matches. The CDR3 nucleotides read TGCAGCGTTGTTCCCGACAGGGTTCGTGGCTACACCTTC. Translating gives CSVVPDRVRGYTF.

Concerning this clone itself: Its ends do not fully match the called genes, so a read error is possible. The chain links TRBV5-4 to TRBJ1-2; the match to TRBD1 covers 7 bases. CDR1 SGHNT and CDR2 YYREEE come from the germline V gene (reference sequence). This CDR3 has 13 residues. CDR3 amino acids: CASSLTGNYGYPF. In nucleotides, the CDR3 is TGTGCCAGCAGCCTGACAGGGAACTATGGCTACCCCTTC.

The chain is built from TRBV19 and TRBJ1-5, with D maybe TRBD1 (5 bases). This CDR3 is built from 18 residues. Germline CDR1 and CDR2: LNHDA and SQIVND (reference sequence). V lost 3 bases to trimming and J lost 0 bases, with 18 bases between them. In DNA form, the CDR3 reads TGTGCCAGTAGTATTCTTCCAGGGAAACCTTATAGCAATCAGCCCCAGCATTTT. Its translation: CASSILPGKPYSNQPQHF.